Shown below are 6 T cell receptor beta chains from a single sample sequenced in a study of T cell repertoires in cytomegalovirus infection. A single record per CDR3 protein comes from TCRdb applying MiXCR to the reads. This sample has about 920,000 distinct CDR3 sequences, with approximately 31% found just once. Their antigens are not known. Source: cultured CD8+ T cells from PBMCs, taken from culture after CMV antigen stimulation. The origin of the receptors is a human donor in good health (CMV status not recorded). Some clones in this sample may be carry-over from other donors' samples.

The table lists this clonotype with a few counts. The chain employs TRBV12-3 or TRBV12-4 and TRBJ1-1; no definite D call. The germline V and J ends were trimmed by 8 bases and 4 bases, with 11 bases remaining between them. The CDR3 runs to 12 residues. As DNA, the CDR3 is TGTGCCAGCGGTCCAATGGGCACTGAAGCTTTCTTT. It translates to CASGPMGTEAFF.

The chain has TRBV24-1 and TRBJ2-5; no firm D call. Germline CDR1 KGHDR, CDR2 SFDVKD. Deletions cut 5 bases from V and 0 bases from J, with 9 bases between. The length of the CDR3 is 14 residues. The CDR3 region is CATSGSGYQETQYF. The DNA of the CDR3 is TGTGCCACCAGTGGGTCTGGGTACCAAGAGACCCAGTACTTC.

This clonotype was recorded a few times. The chain carries TRBV19 and TRBJ1-1; 9 bases are a match to TRBD1. There are 15 residues in the CDR3. V trimming: 5 bases; J trimming: 0 bases; junction bases outside the gene matches: 4. CDR1 is LNHDA and CDR2 is SQIVND in the germline V gene (reference sequence). This chain's CDR3 is CASSVGQGLNTEAFF. CDR3 DNA sequence: TGTGCCAGTAGTGTGGGACAGGGCTTGAACACTGAAGCTTTCTTT.

This sequence joins TRBV7-9 and TRBJ2-6; D gene ambiguous. The V gene lost 2 bases and the J gene lost 0 bases, with 14 bases spanning the gap. The CDR3 covers 18 residues. Germline CDR1 SEHNR, CDR2 FQNEAQ (reference sequence). CDR3 in DNA: TGTGCCAGCAGCTTATCGGATAGGCGGTACTCTGGGGCCAACGTCCTGACTTTC. This sequence encodes CASSLSDRRYSGANVLTF.

The chain carries TRBV28 and TRBJ2-7; 11 nucleotides align to TRBD2. This CDR3 region has 13 residues. Germline V gene data show CDR1 as MDHEN and CDR2 as SYDVKM. V lost 6 bases to trimming and J lost 9 bases; unmatched junction nucleotides: 7. The CDR3 DNA reads as TGTGCCAGCAGCCCAAACGGACTAGCGGGGCAGTACGTC. Protein sequence: CASSPNGLAGQYV.

This rearrangement joins TRBV3-1 to TRBJ2-7, with D maybe TRBD2 (7 bases). The V gene lost 0 bases and the J gene lost 3 bases, with 21 bases spanning the gap. The CDR3 spans 18 residues. From germline, CDR1 is LGHDT and CDR2 YNNKEL (reference sequence). In DNA, the CDR3 is TGTGCCAGCAGCCAAGAAAGCGGGACACCAGCAAGAAACTACGAGCAGTACTTC. This translates into CASSQESGTPARNYEQYF.